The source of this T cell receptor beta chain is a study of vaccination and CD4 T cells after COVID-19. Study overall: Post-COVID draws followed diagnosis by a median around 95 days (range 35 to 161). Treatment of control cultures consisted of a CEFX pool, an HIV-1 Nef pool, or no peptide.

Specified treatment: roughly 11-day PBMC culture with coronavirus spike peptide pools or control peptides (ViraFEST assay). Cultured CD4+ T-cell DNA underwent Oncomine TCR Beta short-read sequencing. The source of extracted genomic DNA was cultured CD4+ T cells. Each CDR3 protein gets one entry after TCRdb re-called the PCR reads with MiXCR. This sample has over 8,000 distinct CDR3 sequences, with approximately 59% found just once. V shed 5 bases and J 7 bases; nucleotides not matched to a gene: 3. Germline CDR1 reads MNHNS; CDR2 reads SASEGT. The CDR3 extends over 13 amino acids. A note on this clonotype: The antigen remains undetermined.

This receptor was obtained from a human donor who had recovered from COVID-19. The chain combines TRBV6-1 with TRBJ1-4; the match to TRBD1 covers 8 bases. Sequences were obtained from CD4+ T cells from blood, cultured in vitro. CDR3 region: CASSTGGGEKLFF. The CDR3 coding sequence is TGTGCCAGCAGTACAGGGGGGGGTGAAAAACTGTTTTTT.